This T cell receptor (beta chain) originates from a study of technical replicates of blood from a few donors. Only in-frame clones appear in the TCRdb table, and some are missing; sequencing was by immunoSEQ multiplex PCR. This sample has tens of thousands of clones, with 95% found just once. The CDR3 has 15 amino acids. The germline V gene has CDR1 SGHTA and CDR2 FQGNSA. The junction had 4 bases not matched to a gene; V was cut back by 4 bases and J by 3 bases. Sequenced: T cells isolated from PBMCs. The sequence was obtained from a human donor in good health. The chain has TRBV7-2 and TRBJ2-7, with 12 bases that match TRBD2. CDR3 DNA: TGTGCCAGCAGCTCTCTAGCGGGGGGGGTCTACGAGCAGTACTTC. Translated: CASSSLAGGVYEQYF.